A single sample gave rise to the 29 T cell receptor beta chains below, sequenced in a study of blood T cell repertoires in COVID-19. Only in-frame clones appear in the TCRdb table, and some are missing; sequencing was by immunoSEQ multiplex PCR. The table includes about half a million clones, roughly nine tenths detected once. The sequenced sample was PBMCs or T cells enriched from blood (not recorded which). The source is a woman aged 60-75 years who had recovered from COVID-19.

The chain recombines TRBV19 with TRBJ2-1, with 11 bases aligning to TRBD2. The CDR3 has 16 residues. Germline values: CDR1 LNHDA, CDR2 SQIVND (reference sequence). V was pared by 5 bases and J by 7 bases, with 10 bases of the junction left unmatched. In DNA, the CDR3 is TGTGCCAGTAGTGTCCAGCTAGCGGGGGGTGGGAATGAGCAGTTCTTC. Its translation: CASSVQLAGGGNEQFF.

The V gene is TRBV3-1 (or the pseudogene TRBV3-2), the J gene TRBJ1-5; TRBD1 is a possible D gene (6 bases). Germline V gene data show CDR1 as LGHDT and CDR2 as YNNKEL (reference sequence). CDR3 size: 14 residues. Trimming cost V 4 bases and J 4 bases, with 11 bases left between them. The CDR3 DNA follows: TGTGCCAGCAGCCCCCTGGGGGCGAATCAGCCCCAGCATTTT. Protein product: CASSPLGANQPQHF.

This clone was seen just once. The CDR3 is CASSQPTGPDKNIQYF. The DNA for the CDR3 is TGCGCCAGCAGCCAACCGACAGGGCCCGACAAAAACATTCAGTACTTC. The chain joins TRBV4-1 to TRBJ2-4, with 7 bases identical to TRBD1. The CDR3 covers 16 residues. The V gene end was trimmed by 2 bases and the J gene end by 3 bases; junction bases not matched to a gene: 7. Germline V gene lookup returns CDR1 MGHRA and CDR2 YSYEKL.

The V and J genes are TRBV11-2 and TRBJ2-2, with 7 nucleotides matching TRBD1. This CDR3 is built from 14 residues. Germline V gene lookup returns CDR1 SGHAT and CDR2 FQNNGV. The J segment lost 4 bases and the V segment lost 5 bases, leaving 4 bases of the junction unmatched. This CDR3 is CASSQGQTTGELFF. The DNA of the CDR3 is TGTGCCAGCAGCCAGGGACAGACCACCGGGGAGCTGTTTTTT.

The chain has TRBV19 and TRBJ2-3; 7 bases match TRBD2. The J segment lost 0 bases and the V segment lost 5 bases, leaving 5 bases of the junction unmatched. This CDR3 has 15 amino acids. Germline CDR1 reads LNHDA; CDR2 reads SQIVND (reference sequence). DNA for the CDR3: TGTGCCAGTAGTGCGGGGGACCAAAGCACAGATACGCAGTATTTT. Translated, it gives CASSAGDQSTDTQYF. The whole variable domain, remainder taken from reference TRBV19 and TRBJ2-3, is DGGITQSPKYLFRKEGQNVTLSCEQNLNHDAMYWYRQDPGQGLRLIYYSQIVNDFQKGDIAEGYSVSREKKESFPLTVTSAQKNPTAFYLCASSAGDQSTDTQYFGPGTRLTVL.

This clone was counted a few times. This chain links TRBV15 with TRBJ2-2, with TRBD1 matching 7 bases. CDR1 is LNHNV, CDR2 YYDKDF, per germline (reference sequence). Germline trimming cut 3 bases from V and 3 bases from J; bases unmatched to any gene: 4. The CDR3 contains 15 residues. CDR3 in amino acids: CATSRTGLHTGELFF. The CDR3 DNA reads TGTGCCACCAGCAGGACAGGGCTCCACACCGGGGAGCTGTTTTTT.

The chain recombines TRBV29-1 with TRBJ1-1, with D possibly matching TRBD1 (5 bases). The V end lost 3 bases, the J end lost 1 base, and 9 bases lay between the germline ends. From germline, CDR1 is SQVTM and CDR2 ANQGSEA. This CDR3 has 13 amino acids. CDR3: CSVEGGTNTEAFF. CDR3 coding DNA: TGCAGCGTTGAGGGGGGGACGAACACTGAAGCTTTCTTT.

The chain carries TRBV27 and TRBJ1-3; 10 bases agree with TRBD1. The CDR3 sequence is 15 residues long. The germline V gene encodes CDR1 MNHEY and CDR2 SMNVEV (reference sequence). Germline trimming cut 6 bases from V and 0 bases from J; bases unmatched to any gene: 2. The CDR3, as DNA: TGTGCCAGCAGCCGGGACAGGGGCTCTGGAAACACCATATATTTT. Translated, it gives CASSRDRGSGNTIYF.

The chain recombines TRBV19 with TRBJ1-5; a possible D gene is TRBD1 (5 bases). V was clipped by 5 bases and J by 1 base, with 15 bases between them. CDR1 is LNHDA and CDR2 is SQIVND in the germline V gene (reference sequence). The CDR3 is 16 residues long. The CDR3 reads CASSVPGLGSNQPQHF. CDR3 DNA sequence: TGTGCCAGTAGTGTACCGGGACTGGGGAGCAATCAGCCCCAGCATTTT. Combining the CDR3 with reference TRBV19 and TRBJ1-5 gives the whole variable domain DGGITQSPKYLFRKEGQNVTLSCEQNLNHDAMYWYRQDPGQGLRLIYYSQIVNDFQKGDIAEGYSVSREKKESFPLTVTSAQKNPTAFYLCASSVPGLGSNQPQHFGDGTRLSIL.

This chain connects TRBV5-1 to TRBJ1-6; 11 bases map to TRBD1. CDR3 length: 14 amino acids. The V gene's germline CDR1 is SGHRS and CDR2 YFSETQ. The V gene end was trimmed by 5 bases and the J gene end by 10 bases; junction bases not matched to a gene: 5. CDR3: CASRGQGASSPLHF. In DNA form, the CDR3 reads TGCGCCAGCAGAGGACAGGGGGCTAGCTCACCCCTCCACTTT.

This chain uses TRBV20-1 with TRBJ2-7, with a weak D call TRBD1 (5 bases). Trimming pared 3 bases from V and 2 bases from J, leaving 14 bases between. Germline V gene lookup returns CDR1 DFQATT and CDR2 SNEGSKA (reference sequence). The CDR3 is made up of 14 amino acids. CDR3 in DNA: TGCAGTGCTAGTAACAGGCTAACGACCTACGAGCAGTACTTC. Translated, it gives CSASNRLTTYEQYF.

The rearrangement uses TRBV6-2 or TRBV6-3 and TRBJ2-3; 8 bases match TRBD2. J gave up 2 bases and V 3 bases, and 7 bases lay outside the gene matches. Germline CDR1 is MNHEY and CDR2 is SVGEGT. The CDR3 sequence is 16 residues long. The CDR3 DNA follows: TGTGCCAGCAGTTATGGAGCGGGGGCAGACACAGATACGCAGTATTTT. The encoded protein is CASSYGAGADTDTQYF.

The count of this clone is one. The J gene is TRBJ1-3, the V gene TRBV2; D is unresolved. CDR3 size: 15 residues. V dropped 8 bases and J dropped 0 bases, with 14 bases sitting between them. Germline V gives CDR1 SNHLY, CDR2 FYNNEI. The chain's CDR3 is CASGRDVTSGNTIYF. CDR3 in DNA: TGTGCCAGCGGGCGAGACGTTACCTCTGGAAACACCATATATTTT.

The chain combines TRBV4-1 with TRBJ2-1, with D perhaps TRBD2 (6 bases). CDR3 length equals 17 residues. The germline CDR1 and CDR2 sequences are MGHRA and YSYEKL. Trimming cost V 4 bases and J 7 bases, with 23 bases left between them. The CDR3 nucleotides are TGCGCCAGCAGCCTCCTACCGCGGGGTACATTGGTTAATGAGCAGTTCTTC. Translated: CASSLLPRGTLVNEQFF.

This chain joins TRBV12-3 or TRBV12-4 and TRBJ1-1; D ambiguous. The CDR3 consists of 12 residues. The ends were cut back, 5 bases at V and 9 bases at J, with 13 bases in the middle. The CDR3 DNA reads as TGTGCCAGCAGTCCCACCGGGAGACAAGCTTTCTTT. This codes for CASSPTGRQAFF.

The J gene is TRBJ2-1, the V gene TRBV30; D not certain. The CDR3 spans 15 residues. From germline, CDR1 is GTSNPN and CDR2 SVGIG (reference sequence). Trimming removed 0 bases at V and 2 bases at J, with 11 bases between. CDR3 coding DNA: TGTGCCTGGAGTGTACTTGAGAGAACCTACAATGAGCAGTTCTTC. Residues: CAWSVLERTYNEQFF.

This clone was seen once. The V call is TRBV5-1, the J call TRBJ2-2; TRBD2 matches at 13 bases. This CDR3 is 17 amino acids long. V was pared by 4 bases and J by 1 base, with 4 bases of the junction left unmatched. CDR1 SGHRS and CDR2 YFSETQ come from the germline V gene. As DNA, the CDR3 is TGCGCCAGCAGCGGGCGGACTAGCGGGGGGAACACCGGGGAGCTGTTTTTT. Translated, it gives CASSGRTSGGNTGELFF.

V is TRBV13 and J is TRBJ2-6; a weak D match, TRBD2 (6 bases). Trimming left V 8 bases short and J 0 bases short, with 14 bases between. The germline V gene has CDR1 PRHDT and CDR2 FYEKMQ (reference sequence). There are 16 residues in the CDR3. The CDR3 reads CASRGTDTSGANVLTF. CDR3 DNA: TGTGCCAGCCGGGGGACTGACACCTCTGGGGCCAACGTCCTGACTTTC.

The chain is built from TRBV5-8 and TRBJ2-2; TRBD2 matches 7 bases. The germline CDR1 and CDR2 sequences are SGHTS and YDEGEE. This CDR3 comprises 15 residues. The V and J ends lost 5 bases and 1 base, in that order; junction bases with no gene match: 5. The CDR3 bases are TGTGCCAGCAGTTTCGGGGGGAGGAACACCGGGGAGCTGTTTTTT. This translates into CASSFGGRNTGELFF.

DNA of the CDR3: TGCGCCAGCAGCTTGCGCCAGGGGAACACCGGGGAGCTGTTTTTT. Protein sequence: CASSLRQGNTGELFF. The rearrangement joins TRBV5-1 to TRBJ2-2, with a weak D call TRBD1 (5 bases). The germline V and J ends were trimmed by 1 base and 1 base, with 8 bases remaining between them. The CDR3 consists of 15 residues. Germline CDR1 SGHRS, CDR2 YFSETQ.

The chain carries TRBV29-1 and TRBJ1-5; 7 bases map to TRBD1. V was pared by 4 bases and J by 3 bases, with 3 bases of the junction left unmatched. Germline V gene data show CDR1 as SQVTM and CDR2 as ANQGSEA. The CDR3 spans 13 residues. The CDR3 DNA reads TGCAGCGTTGGCAGGGGGGACAATCAGCCCCAGCATTTT. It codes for CSVGRGDNQPQHF.

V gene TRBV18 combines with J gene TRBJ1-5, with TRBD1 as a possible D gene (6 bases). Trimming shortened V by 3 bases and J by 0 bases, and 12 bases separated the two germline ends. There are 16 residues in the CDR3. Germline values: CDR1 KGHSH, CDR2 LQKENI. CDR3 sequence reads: CASSPTGLYSNQPQHF. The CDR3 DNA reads TGTGCCAGCTCACCGACAGGCCTTTATAGCAATCAGCCCCAGCATTTT.

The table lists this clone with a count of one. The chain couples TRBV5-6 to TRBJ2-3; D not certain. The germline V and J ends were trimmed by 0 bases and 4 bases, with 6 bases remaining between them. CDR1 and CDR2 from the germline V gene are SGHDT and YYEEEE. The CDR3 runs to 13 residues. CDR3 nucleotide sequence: TGTGCCAGCAGCTTGGGACTTGCAGATACGCAGTATTTT. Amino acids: CASSLGLADTQYF.

CDR3 loop: CASSSRRDRGDTEAFF. CDR3 bases: TGCGCCAGCAGCTCCCGCCGGGACAGGGGGGATACTGAAGCTTTCTTT. This chain joins TRBV5-1 and TRBJ1-1; TRBD1 agrees at 11 bases. The CDR3 has 16 amino acids. V shed 3 bases, J shed 5 bases, and the junction held 9 bases outside the gene matches. The germline V gene encodes CDR1 SGHRS and CDR2 YFSETQ.

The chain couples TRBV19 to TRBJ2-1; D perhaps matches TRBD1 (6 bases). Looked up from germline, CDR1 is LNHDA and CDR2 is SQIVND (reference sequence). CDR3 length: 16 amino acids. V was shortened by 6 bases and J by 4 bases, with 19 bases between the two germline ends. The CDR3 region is CASRGASGTDYNEQFF. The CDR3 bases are TGTGCCAGTAGGGGGGCTTCCGGGACGGATTACAATGAGCAGTTCTTC.

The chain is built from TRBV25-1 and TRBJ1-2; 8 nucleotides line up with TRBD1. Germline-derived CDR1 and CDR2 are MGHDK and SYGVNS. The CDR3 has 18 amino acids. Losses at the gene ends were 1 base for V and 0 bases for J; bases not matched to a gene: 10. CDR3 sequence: CASSESRGGQGANYGYTF. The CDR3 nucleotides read TGTGCCAGCAGTGAATCCAGGGGCGGACAGGGAGCTAACTATGGCTACACCTTC.

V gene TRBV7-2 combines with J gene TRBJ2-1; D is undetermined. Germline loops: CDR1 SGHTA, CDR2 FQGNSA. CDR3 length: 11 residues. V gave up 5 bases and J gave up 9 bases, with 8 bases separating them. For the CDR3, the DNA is TGTGCCAGCAGCGTGATTAGTGAGCAGTTCTTC. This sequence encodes CASSVISEQFF.

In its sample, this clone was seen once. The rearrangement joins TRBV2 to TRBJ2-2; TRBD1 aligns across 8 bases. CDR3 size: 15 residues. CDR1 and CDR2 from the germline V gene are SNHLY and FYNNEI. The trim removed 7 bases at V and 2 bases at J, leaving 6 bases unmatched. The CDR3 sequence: CASTVGQGNTGELFF. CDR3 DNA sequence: TGTGCCAGCACCGTCGGACAGGGCAACACCGGGGAGCTGTTTTTT.

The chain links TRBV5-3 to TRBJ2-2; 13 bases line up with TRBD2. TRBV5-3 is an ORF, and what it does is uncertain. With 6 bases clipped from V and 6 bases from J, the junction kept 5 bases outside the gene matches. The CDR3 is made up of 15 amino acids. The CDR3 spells CARTSGTSGAGELFF. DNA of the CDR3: TGTGCCAGAACTTCCGGGACTAGCGGGGCCGGGGAGCTGTTTTTT.